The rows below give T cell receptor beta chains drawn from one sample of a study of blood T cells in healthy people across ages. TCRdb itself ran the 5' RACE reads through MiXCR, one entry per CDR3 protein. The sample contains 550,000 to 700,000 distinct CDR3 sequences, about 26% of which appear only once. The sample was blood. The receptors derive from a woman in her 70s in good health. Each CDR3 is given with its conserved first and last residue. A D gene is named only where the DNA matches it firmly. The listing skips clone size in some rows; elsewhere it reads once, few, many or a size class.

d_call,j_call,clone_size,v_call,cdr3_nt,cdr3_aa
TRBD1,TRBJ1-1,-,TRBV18,TGTGCCAGCTCACCACCCGGGACAGGAATCACTGAAGCTTTCTTT,CASSPPGTGITEAFF
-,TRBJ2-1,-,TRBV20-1,TGCAGTACAAAAGGTTCCCAGTCGGGGCTCCTGAATGAGCAGTTCTTC,CSTKGSQSGLLNEQFF
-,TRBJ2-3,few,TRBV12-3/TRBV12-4,TGTGCCAGCAGGAGAACAGGGTGGGCAGATACGCAGTATTTT,CASRRTGWADTQYF
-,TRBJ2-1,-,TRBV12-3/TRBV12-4,TGTGCCAGCAGTTTGAGAAGGGGCTCCTACAATGAGCAGTTCTTC,CASSLRRGSYNEQFF
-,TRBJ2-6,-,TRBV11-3,TGTGCCAGCAGCCCAGACACGGGAGCATCTGGGGCCAACGTCCTGACTTTC,CASSPDTGASGANVLTF
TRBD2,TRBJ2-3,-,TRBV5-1,TGCGCCAGCAGCCGCACTAGCGGGGGAACTAGCACAGATACGCAGTATTTT,CASSRTSGGTSTDTQYF
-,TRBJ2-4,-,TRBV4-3,TGCGCCAGCAGCCAAGTAACACCGATTCTCCTAGCCAAAAACATTCAGTACTTC,CASSQVTPILLAKNIQYF
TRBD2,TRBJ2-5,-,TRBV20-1,TGCAGTGCTAGAGAACGACTAGCGGGGGAAGAAGAGACCCAGTACTTC,CSARERLAGEEETQYF
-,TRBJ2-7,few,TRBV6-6,TGTGCCAGCAGTCGACGACAGGACTACGAACAGTACTTC,CASSRRQDYEQYF
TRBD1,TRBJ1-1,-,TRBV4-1,TGCGCCAGCAGCCACCCCGAGAACAGGGGGCTAAGCCTGAACACTGAAGCTTTCTTT,CASSHPENRGLSLNTEAFF
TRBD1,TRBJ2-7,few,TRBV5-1,TGCGCCAGCAGTCCTATGGACAGGGGTGGAGACGAGCAGTACTTC,CASSPMDRGGDEQYF
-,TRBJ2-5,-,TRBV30,TGTGCCTGGAGTGTATCGCGGGGCGATTTGGAGACCCAGTACTTC,CAWSVSRGDLETQYF
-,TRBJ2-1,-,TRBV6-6,TGTGCCAGCAGTTACTCAAGGGTTTACAATGAGCAGTTCTTC,CASSYSRVYNEQFF